The 8 T cell receptor beta chains presented below share a single source sample, sequenced in a study of sequential checkpoint blockade in melanoma. The protocol was immunoSEQ multiplex PCR, while the TCRdb copy is restricted to in-frame clones and leaves out a portion. The repertoire has 40,000 or so clones, approximately 90% of them found once; the top ten carry approximately 12%. Treatment: randomized to nivolumab then ipilimumab (arm A) or the reverse (arm B). Material: CD8+ T cells sorted from blood (inferred from file names), obtained from a patient given nivolumab and ipilimumab in sequence. The source of these receptors is a human donor with melanoma.

The sample holds one count of this clone. The chain uses TRBV27 and TRBJ1-2, with a possible D match to TRBD1 (5 bases). The CDR3 has 12 residues. Trimming cost V 5 bases and J 11 bases, with 15 bases left between them. From germline, CDR1 is MNHEY and CDR2 SMNVEV (reference sequence). The CDR3 coding sequence is TGTGCCAGCAGTGGCGGGGACTTGAGGTACACCTTC. This gives the protein CASSGGDLRYTF.

This chain joins TRBV4-1 and TRBJ1-2; TRBD1 agrees at 8 bases. CDR3 length: 16 residues. CDR1 and CDR2 from the germline V gene are MGHRA and YSYEKL. After removal of 2 bases from V and 6 bases from J, the junction contained 11 bases not matched to a gene. The CDR3 bases are TGCGCCAGCAGCCAACTACCCGGACAGGGAGGCGATGGCTACACCTTC. Translated: CASSQLPGQGGDGYTF.

The genes are TRBV9 and TRBJ1-1; 9 bases align to TRBD1. The CDR3 consists of 14 residues. The V segment lost 3 bases and the J segment 5 bases; nucleotides outside the gene matches: 5. Germline lookup yields CDR1 SGDLS and CDR2 YYNGEE. The CDR3 is CASSDGQGRTEAFF. The CDR3 region has the DNA TGTGCCAGCAGCGACGGACAGGGGAGGACTGAAGCTTTCTTT.

In this sample, this clone is medium-sized. The chain recombines TRBV5-1 with TRBJ2-7; D might be TRBD1 (6 bases). Trimming shortened V by 0 bases and J by 5 bases, and 12 bases separated the two germline ends. Germline CDR1 reads SGHRS; CDR2 reads YFSETQ. This CDR3 has 14 residues. The CDR3 loop is CASSLETGSDEQYF. For the CDR3, the DNA is TGCGCCAGCAGCTTGGAAACAGGGTCGGACGAGCAGTACTTC.

The rearrangement uses TRBV6-6 and TRBJ2-7, with a tentative D call TRBD1 (5 bases). This CDR3 region has 15 residues. Per the germline V gene, CDR1 is MNHNY and CDR2 is SVGAGI (reference sequence). V was cut by 6 bases and J by 0 bases, with 15 bases left in between. As DNA, the CDR3 is TGTGCCAGCAGCGGCCAGGGTATAAGCTCCTACGAGCAGTACTTC. Translating gives CASSGQGISSYEQYF.

The chain is built from TRBV11-2 and TRBJ2-1, with TRBD2 matching 11 bases. CDR3 length: 17 residues. Germline CDR1 is SGHAT and CDR2 is FQNNGV. With 1 base clipped from V and 7 bases from J, the junction kept 9 bases outside the gene matches. The CDR3 sequence is CASSLAPGTSGGNEQFF. CDR3 nucleotides: TGTGCCAGCAGCTTAGCCCCTGGGACTAGCGGAGGGAATGAGCAGTTCTTC.

In its sample, this clone was seen once. The same CDR3 arises from other DNA sequences in this sample as well. The genes are TRBV9 and TRBJ1-1; D is possibly TRBD1 (5 bases). CDR1 is SGDLS, CDR2 YYNGEE, per germline. The CDR3 has 13 amino acids. The ends were cut back, 0 bases at V and 3 bases at J, with 6 bases in the middle. This chain's CDR3 is CASSVGGDTEAFF. The CDR3 DNA follows: TGTGCCAGCAGCGTAGGGGGGGACACTGAAGCTTTCTTT.

This chain uses TRBV28 with TRBJ1-1; D unresolved. The CDR3 is made up of 14 amino acids. Trimming stripped 5 bases from V and 7 bases from J, with 17 bases between. Germline V CDR1 and CDR2: MDHEN, SYDVKM. CDR3 protein: CASSLVVSYGEAFF. As DNA, the CDR3 is TGTGCCAGCAGTCTAGTGGTCTCGTACGGTGAAGCTTTCTTT.